These T cell receptor beta chains were read from a single sample in a study of T-cell reconstitution after alpha-beta-depleted transplantation in children. Each CDR3 protein gets one entry after TCRdb re-called the PCR reads with MiXCR. The sample yields fewer than 700,000 distinct CDR3 sequences, about an eighth seen once. This specimen was PBMCs, mostly from graft donor cells, taken 360 days after TCRalphabeta/CD19-depleted stem cell transplant. The source of these receptors is a male patient between 10 and 17 years old who had a stem cell transplant for acute myeloid leukemia, so the T cells may come from the graft donor. Each CDR3 is given with its conserved first and last residue. The D gene is left open where the match is weak. Clone size is stated in some rows and not others, as once, few, many or a class when expanded.

-,TRBV14,-,TRBJ2-1,TGTGCCAGCAGCCCCAGGCGCGGCGGGGATGAGCAGTTCTTC,CASSPRRGGDEQFF
-,TRBV25-1,-,TRBJ1-2,TGTGCCAGCAGTGAATCTCTCCACGGAGGCTACACCTTC,CASSESLHGGYTF
-,TRBV7-2,few,TRBJ2-1,TGTGCCAGCAGCTTAGTGGGACTCTACAATGAGCAGTTCTTC,CASSLVGLYNEQFF
-,TRBV20-1,-,TRBJ2-7,TGCAGTGCCCGAGGGGGTGGGGCTAGTTCCTACGAGCAGTACTTC,CSARGGGASSYEQYF
TRBD2,TRBV4-2,once,TRBJ2-7,TGTGCCAGCAGCCAAGCACGCCTAGCGGGAGTGGACCACGAGCAGTACTTC,CASSQARLAGVDHEQYF
TRBD1,TRBV7-9,-,TRBJ1-1,TGTGCCAGCAGCTTAGTCCGGGACAGGGACACTGAAGCTTTCTTT,CASSLVRDRDTEAFF
TRBD2,TRBV3-1,-,TRBJ2-7,TGTGCCAGCAGTTTAAGACCGATGCTAGCGGGTTCCCCCTCCTACGAGCAGTACTTC,CASSLRPMLAGSPSYEQYF
-,TRBV14,few,TRBJ1-2,TGTGCCAGCAGCCAAGGGACTTATGGCTACACCTTC,CASSQGTYGYTF
TRBD2,TRBV18,many,TRBJ2-2,TGTGCCAGCTCACCACGAAGCGGGAGTCGCACCGGGGAGCTGTTTTTT,CASSPRSGSRTGELFF
TRBD2,TRBV23-1,-,TRBJ2-7,TGCGCCAGCAGTCAATCTAGGACTAGCGGGATAAATGGCTACGAGCAGTACTTC,CASSQSRTSGINGYEQYF
TRBD1,TRBV6-1,-,TRBJ2-1,TGTGCCAGCAGGGGACAGGGGCTCTACAATGAGCAGTTCTTC,CASRGQGLYNEQFF
-,TRBV11-2,many,TRBJ2-3,TGTGCCAGCAGCCGGTGGAGGGGGGGCACAGATACGCAGTATTTT,CASSRWRGGTDTQYF
TRBD2,TRBV7-2,few,TRBJ2-7,TGTGCCAGCAGGTGGACTAGATCCTCCTACGAGCAGTACTTC,CASRWTRSSYEQYF
-,TRBV2,many,TRBJ2-2,TGTGCCAGCAGGGTTGAACCCACCGGGGAGCTGTTTTTT,CASRVEPTGELFF
TRBD2,TRBV6-1,-,TRBJ2-2,TGTGCCAGCAGTGAATTAGCGGGAGGGGCGAACACCGGGGAGCTGTTTTTT,CASSELAGGANTGELFF
TRBD1,TRBV19,many,TRBJ1-5,TGTGCCAGTAGTCTGGGACAGGGGGCTCAGCCCCAGCATTTT,CASSLGQGAQPQHF
TRBD2,TRBV11-2,-,TRBJ2-5,TGTGCCAGCAGGCTCATGTGGTCAAGCGGGAGGTCTCAAGAGACCCAGTACTTC,CASRLMWSSGRSQETQYF
TRBD1,TRBV12-3/TRBV12-4,-,TRBJ2-3,TGTGCCAGCAGTTTTCTGCCGGGACAGGTGTTCACAGATACGCAGTATTTT,CASSFLPGQVFTDTQYF
-,TRBV6-5,-,TRBJ2-3,TGTGCCAGCAGCTCTGGCGTTTCTACGCAGTATTTT,CASSSGVSTQYF
TRBD2,TRBV6-5,few,TRBJ2-2,TGTGCCAGCAGTTATTTAGCGGGAGGGTCTACCGGGGAGCTGTTTTTT,CASSYLAGGSTGELFF
TRBD2,TRBV20-1,few,TRBJ2-3,TGCAGTGCTAGTGGCCGACTAGCGGGAGCAGATACGCAGTATTTT,CSASGRLAGADTQYF
-,TRBV19,many,TRBJ2-5,TGTGCCAGTAGTATCACAGTTTTCCAAGAGACCCAGTACTTC,CASSITVFQETQYF
-,TRBV24-1,few,TRBJ2-7,TGTGCCACCAGTGAATCCACCGGACCCACTCACTTC,CATSESTGPTHF
-,TRBV7-8,-,TRBJ2-5,TGTGCCAGCAGCTTAGCAACGGGTTGGGAAGAGACCCAGTACTTC,CASSLATGWEETQYF
-,TRBV11-2,-,TRBJ2-1,TGTGCCAGCAGCGCCATGAGGGACACGGCCTACAATGAGCAGTTCTTC,CASSAMRDTAYNEQFF
TRBD1,TRBV28,few,TRBJ2-1,TGTGCCAGCACCCCGACAGGGTTCTACAATGAGCAGTTCTTC,CASTPTGFYNEQFF
-,TRBV29-1,-,TRBJ2-5,TGCAGCGTTGAAACGGAGACCCAGTACTTC,CSVETETQYF
-,TRBV28,few,TRBJ2-7,TGTGCCAGCAGTTCCGACCCTCCGGGGCACTACGAGCAGTACTTC,CASSSDPPGHYEQYF
TRBD1,TRBV20-1,-,TRBJ1-1,TGCAGTGCTAGAGAGCAGGGGGCGTTTTCTGAAGCTTTCTTT,CSAREQGAFSEAFF
TRBD2,TRBV13,many,TRBJ2-1,TGTGCCAGCAGTCCAAGGGCCGTGGCGGGAGAGGCGAATGAGCAGTTCTTC,CASSPRAVAGEANEQFF
TRBD2,TRBV28,-,TRBJ2-7,TGTGCCAGCAGTCGCGGAAGTATTAGGGAGGGCCCTGGGGAGCAGTACTTC,CASSRGSIREGPGEQYF